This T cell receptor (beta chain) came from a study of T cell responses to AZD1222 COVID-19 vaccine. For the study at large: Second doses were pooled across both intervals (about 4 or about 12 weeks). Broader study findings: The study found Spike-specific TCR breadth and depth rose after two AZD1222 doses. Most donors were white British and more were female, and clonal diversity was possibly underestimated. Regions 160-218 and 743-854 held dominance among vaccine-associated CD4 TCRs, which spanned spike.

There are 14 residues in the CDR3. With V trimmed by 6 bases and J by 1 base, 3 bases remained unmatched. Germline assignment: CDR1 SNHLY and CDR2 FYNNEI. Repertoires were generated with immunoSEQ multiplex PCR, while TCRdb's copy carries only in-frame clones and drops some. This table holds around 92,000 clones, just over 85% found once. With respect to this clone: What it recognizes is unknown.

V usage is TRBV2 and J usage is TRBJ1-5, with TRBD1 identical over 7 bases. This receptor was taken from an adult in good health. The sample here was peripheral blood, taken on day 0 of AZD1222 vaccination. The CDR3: CASRSDRSNQPQHF. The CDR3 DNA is TGTGCCAGCAGGTCGGACAGGAGCAATCAGCCCCAGCATTTT.